This T cell receptor beta chain was observed in a study of regulatory T cells in long-lasting Graves disease. Germline trimming cut 3 bases from V and 5 bases from J; bases unmatched to any gene: 12. The V gene's germline CDR1 is SEHNR and CDR2 FQNEAQ (reference sequence). This CDR3 has 16 residues. Time point described: newly diagnosed GD, antithyroid drugs for less than 3 months. With RNA extracted from PBMCs as input, the TCR library was made. Patients of an endocrinology department in Xi'an, China, were included. TCR beta libraries were built with iRepertoire HTBI primers and Arm-PCR of CDR3 regions. TCRdb processed the multiplex PCR reads anew with MiXCR; each CDR3 protein has one entry. The sample consists of under 800,000 distinct CDR3 sequences, around 15% of them appearing once. This clonotype was recorded many times. The antigen remains undetermined. Whole-study findings and limits: Persistent disease was associated with favored TRBV28 usage and with favored use of TRBJ1-2 and TRBJ2-5.

These data also featured in a second study, about T cells in Graves' hyperthyroidism and ophthalmopathy.

This sample comprised peripheral blood mononuclear cells (PBMCs), obtained at new diagnosis, from a patient treated with antithyroid drugs. The chain links TRBV7-9 to TRBJ2-5; 7 nucleotides match TRBD1. The source is a woman aged 25 to 39 with Graves disease. The CDR3 DNA reads TGTGCCAGCAGCTTCGGCCGGACAGGTGGAGGCGAGACCCAGTACTTC. It specifies CASSFGRTGGGETQYF.